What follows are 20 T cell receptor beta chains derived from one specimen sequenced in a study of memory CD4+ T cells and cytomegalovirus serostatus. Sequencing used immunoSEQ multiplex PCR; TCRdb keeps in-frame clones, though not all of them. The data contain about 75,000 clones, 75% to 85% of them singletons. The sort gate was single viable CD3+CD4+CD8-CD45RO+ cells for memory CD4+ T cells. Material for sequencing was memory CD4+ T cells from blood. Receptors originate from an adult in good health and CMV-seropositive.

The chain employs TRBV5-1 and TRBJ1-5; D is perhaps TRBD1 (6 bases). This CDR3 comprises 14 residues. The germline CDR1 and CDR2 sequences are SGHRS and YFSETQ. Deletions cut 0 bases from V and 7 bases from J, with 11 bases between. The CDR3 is CASSLGSGGQPQHF. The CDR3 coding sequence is TGCGCCAGCAGCTTGGGGAGTGGGGGCCAGCCCCAGCATTTT.

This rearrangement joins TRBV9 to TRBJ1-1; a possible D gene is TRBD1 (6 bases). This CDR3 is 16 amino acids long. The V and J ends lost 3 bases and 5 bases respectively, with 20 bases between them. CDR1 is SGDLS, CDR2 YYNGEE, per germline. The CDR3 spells CASSADRPARNTEAFF. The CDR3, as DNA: TGTGCCAGCAGCGCCGACAGGCCGGCGAGGAATACTGAAGCTTTCTTT.

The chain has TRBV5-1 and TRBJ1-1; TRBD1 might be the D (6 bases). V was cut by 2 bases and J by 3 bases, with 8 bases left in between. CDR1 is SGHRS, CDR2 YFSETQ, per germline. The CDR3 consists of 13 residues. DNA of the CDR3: TGCGCCAGCAGCTTAGGACAGTACACTGAAGCTTTCTTT. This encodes CASSLGQYTEAFF.

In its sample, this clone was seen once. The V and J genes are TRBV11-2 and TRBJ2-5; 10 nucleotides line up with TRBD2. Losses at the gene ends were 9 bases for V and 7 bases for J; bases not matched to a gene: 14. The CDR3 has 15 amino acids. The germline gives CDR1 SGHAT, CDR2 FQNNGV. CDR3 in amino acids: CASLDLAGDPGTQYF. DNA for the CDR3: TGTGCCAGTCTAGACCTAGCGGGGGACCCAGGGACCCAGTACTTC.

CDR3: CASSIGVWETQYF. CDR3 DNA: TGTGCCAGTAGTATCGGGGTTTGGGAGACCCAGTACTTC. The genes are TRBV19 and TRBJ2-5, with D perhaps matching TRBD2 (5 bases). This CDR3 is built from 13 residues. Trimming removed 3 bases from V and 5 bases from J, with 10 bases in between. Germline V gene data show CDR1 as LNHDA and CDR2 as SQIVND (reference sequence).

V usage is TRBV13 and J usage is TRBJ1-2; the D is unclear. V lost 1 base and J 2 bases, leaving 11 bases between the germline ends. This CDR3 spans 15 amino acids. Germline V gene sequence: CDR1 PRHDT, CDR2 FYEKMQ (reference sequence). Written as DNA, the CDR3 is TGTGCCAGCAGCTTAGCGCGGGGAAGGAACTATGGCTACACCTTC. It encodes CASSLARGRNYGYTF. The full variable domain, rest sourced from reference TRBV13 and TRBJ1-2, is AAGVIQSPRHLIKEKRETATLKCYPIPRHDTVYWYQQGPGQDPQFLISFYEKMQSDKGSIPDRFSAQQFSDYHSELNMSSLELGDSALYFCASSLARGRNYGYTFGSGTRLTVV.

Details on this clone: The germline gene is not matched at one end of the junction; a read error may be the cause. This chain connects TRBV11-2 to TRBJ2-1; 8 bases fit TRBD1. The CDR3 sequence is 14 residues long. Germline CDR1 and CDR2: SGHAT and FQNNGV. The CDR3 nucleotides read TGTGCCAGCAGCTTACCAGGGGGCTACGATGAGCAGTTCTTC. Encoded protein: CASSLPGGYDEQFF.

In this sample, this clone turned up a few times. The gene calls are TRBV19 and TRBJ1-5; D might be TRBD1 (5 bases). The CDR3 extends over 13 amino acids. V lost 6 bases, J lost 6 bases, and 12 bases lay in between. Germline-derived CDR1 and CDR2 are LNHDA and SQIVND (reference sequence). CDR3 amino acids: CASSPTRGQPQHF. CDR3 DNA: TGTGCCAGTAGCCCGACTAGGGGTCAGCCCCAGCATTTT.

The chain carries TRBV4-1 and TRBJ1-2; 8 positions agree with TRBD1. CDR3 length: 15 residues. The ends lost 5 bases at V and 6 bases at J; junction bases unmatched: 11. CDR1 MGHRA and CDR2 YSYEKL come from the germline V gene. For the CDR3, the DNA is TGCGCCAGCAGCGCCCCCCGGGACAGGCGGAATGGCTACACCTTC. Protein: CASSAPRDRRNGYTF.

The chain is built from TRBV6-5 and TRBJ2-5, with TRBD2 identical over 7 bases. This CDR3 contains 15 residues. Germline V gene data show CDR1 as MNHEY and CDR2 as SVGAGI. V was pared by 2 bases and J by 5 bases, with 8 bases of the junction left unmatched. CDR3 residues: CASSYGSYGGETQYF. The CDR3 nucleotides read TGTGCCAGCAGTTACGGGAGCTACGGGGGGGAGACCCAGTACTTC.

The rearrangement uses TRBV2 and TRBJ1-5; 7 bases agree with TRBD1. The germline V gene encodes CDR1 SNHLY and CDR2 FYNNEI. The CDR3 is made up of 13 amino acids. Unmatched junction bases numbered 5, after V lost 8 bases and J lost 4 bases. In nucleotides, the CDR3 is TGTGCCAGCGGGGGACAGCGGAATCAGCCCCAGCATTTT. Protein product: CASGGQRNQPQHF. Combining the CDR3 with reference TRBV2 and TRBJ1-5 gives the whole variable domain EPEVTQTPSHQVTQMGQEVILRCVPISNHLYFYWYRQILGQKVEFLVSFYNNEISEKSEIFDDQFSVERPDGSNFTLKIRSTKLEDSAMYFCASGGQRNQPQHFGDGTRLSIL.

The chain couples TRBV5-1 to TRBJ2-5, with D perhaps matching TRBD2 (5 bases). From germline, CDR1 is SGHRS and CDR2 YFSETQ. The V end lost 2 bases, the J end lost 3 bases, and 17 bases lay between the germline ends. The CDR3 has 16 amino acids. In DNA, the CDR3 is TGCGCCAGCAGCTTTCGGGGATCGAGGTCTGAAGAGACCCAGTACTTC. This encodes CASSFRGSRSEETQYF.

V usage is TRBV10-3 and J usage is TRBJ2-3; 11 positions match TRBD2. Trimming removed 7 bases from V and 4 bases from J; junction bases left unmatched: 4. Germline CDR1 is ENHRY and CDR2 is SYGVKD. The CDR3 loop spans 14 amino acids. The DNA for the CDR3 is TGTGCCATCACTACTAGCGGGGGATCAGATACGCAGTATTTT. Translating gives CAITTSGGSDTQYF.

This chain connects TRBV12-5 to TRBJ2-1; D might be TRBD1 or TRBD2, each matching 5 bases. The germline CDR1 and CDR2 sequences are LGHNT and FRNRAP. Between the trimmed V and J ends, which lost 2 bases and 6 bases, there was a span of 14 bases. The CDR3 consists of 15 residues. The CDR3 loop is CASGLRAPGTNEQFF. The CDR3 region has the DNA TGTGCTAGTGGTTTGAGGGCTCCCGGGACCAATGAGCAGTTCTTC.

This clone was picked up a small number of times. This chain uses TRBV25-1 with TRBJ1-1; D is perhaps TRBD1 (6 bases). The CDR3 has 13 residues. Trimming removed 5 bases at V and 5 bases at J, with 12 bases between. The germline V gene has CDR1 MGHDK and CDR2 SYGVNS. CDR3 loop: CASSRQAGTEAFF. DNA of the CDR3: TGTGCCAGCAGTAGACAGGCGGGAACTGAAGCTTTCTTT.

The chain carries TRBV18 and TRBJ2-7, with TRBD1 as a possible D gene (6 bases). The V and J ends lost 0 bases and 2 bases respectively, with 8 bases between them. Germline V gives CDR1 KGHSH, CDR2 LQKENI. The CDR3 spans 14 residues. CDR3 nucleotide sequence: TGTGCCAGCTCACCACCGGACAGTCCCTACGAGCAGTACGTC. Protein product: CASSPPDSPYEQYV.

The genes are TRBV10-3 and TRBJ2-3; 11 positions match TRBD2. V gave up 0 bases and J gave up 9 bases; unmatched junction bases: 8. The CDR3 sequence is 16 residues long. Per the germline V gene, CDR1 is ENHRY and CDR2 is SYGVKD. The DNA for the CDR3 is TGTGCCATCAGTGAGTCGCTAGCGGGGGGAAGTGGAACGCAGTATTTT. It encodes CAISESLAGGSGTQYF.

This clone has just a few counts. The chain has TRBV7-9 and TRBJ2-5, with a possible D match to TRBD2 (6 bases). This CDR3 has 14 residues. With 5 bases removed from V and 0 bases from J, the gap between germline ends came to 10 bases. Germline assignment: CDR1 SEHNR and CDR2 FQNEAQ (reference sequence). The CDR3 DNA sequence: TGTGCCAGCAGCATTAAGCGGGACCAAGAGACCCAGTACTTC. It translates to CASSIKRDQETQYF.

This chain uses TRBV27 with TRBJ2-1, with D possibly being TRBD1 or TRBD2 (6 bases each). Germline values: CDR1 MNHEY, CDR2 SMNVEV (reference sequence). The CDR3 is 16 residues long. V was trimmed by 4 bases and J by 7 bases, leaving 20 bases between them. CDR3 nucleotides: TGTGCCAGCAGTTCCCCGACTAGATTGAGGGGGAATGAGCAGTTCTTC. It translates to CASSSPTRLRGNEQFF.

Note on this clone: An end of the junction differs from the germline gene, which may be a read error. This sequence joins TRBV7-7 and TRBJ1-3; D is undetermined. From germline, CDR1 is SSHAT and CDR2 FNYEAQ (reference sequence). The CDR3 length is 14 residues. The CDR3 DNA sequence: TGTGCTAGCAGCCCCGGAATCTCTGGAAACACCATATATTTT. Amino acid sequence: CASSPGISGNTIYF.